The 6 T cell receptor beta chains in this list originate from one sample, sequenced in a study of beta chain features in type 1 diabetes (dated by TCRdb to the late 2010s). What the research found in general, with its limitations: In all four CD4+ subsets, TCRB CDR3 length was moderately but significantly shorter in type 1 diabetes patients.

The protocol used for the library was the immunoSEQ multiplex PCR assay. The entire isolated RNA was reverse transcribed using the High Capacity cDNA Reverse Transcription Kit, and thus expressed TCRB transcripts were sequenced. TCRdb obtained this table from immuneACCESS and retained in-frame rearrangements with V and J assigned. These tables miss some clones; where compared with another copy, unresolved V genes account for less than half of the shortfall, and the remainder is unexplained. The sample table shows around 130,000 clones, and around 9% are seen once. The top ten hold 0.75% of the sample. No antigen is known for these receptors. The sequencing input was central memory CD4+ T cells from blood. These receptors came from a man in his thirties or forties with type 1 diabetes.

This sequence joins TRBV9 and TRBJ1-3; no definite D call. Per the germline V gene, CDR1 is SGDLS and CDR2 is YYNGEE. Trimming left V 7 bases short and J 4 bases short, with 15 bases between. The CDR3 extends over 14 amino acids. The CDR3 spells CASGGESLGNTIYF. The DNA for the CDR3 is TGTGCCAGCGGCGGGGAGTCCCTGGGAAACACCATATATTTT. Combining the CDR3 with reference TRBV9 and TRBJ1-3 gives the whole variable domain DSGVTQTPKHLITATGQRVTLRCSPRSGDLSVYWYQQSLDQGLQFLIQYYNGEERAKGNILERFSAQQFPDLHSELNLSSLELGDSALYFCASGGESLGNTIYFGEGSWLTVV.

The V call is TRBV5-6, the J call TRBJ2-5, with TRBD1 matching over 8 bases. The CDR3 spans 14 residues. Losses at the gene ends were 2 bases for V and 5 bases for J; bases not matched to a gene: 5. Per the germline V gene, CDR1 is SGHDT and CDR2 is YYEEEE. The CDR3 loop reads CASSFGTGLETQYF. DNA of the CDR3: TGTGCCAGCAGCTTCGGGACAGGTCTCGAGACCCAGTACTTC.

The chain has TRBV5-1 and TRBJ2-1; 8 positions match TRBD2. V trimming: 7 bases; J trimming: 4 bases; junction bases outside the gene matches: 7. The CDR3 contains 14 residues. CDR1 is SGHRS, CDR2 YFSETQ, per germline. For the CDR3, the DNA is TGCGCCAGCGGCAGGGCGGGAGGATACAATGAGCAGTTCTTC. Encoded protein: CASGRAGGYNEQFF.

The table lists this clone with a few counts. V is TRBV6-6 and J is TRBJ1-2; a possible D gene is TRBD1 (6 bases). The V gene lost 2 bases and the J gene lost 11 bases, with 15 bases spanning the gap. The CDR3 contains 13 residues. Germline-derived CDR1 and CDR2 are MNHNY and SVGAGI (reference sequence). The CDR3 loop is CASSYGTGMGYTF. CDR3 coding DNA: TGTGCCAGCAGTTACGGAACAGGGATGGGGTACACCTTC.

The rearrangement joins TRBV6-6 to TRBJ2-2; 7 bases are a match to TRBD1. Losses at the gene ends were 6 bases for V and 3 bases for J; bases not matched to a gene: 4. Germline-derived CDR1 and CDR2 are MNHNY and SVGAGI (reference sequence). This CDR3 region has 14 residues. CDR3 coding DNA: TGTGCCAGCAGAGGGACAGACTACACCGGGGAGCTGTTTTTT. Amino acid sequence: CASRGTDYTGELFF.

The gene calls are TRBV7-2 and TRBJ1-6, with 7 bases fitting TRBD1. Germline assignment: CDR1 SGHTA and CDR2 FQGNSA. The length of the CDR3 is 17 residues. V shed 5 bases, J shed 1 base, and the junction held 8 bases outside the gene matches. The DNA of the CDR3 is TGTGCCAGCAGCCAAGACAGGGCCGGGTCCTATAATTCACCCCTCCACTTT. Its translation is CASSQDRAGSYNSPLHF.